One and the same sample provided the 31 T cell receptor beta chains below, sequenced in a study of blood T cell repertoires in COVID-19. Here immunoSEQ multiplex PCR was the method, and the copy in TCRdb shows in-frame clones only, minus some. The table has 100,000 or so clones, about nine tenths seen once. Sequenced input: peripheral blood. The source of these receptors is a man in his 60s with acute or convalescent COVID-19.

The chain carries TRBV27 and TRBJ2-3; maybe TRBD1 (5 bases). The germline V gene encodes CDR1 MNHEY and CDR2 SMNVEV (reference sequence). The CDR3 consists of 16 residues. V lost 3 bases and J 0 bases, leaving 13 bases between the germline ends. The DNA for the CDR3 is TGTGCCAGCAGTTTTTGGGGCTTCGGGAGCACAGATACGCAGTATTTT. This gives the protein CASSFWGFGSTDTQYF.

This chain joins TRBV12-3 or TRBV12-4 and TRBJ1-1, with D perhaps TRBD1 (6 bases). Trimming cost V 5 bases and J 1 base, with 8 bases left between them. CDR3 length: 13 residues. The DNA for the CDR3 is TGTGCCAGCAGTCAACAGGGGAACACTGAAGCTTTCTTT. It codes for CASSQQGNTEAFF.

The rearrangement uses TRBV9 and TRBJ2-1; 16 positions match TRBD2. This CDR3 region has 18 residues. The germline gives CDR1 SGDLS, CDR2 YYNGEE. Unmatched junction bases numbered 7, after V lost 4 bases and J lost 3 bases. CDR3 DNA sequence: TGTGCCAGCAGCTTCGGGACTAGCGGGAGGGCCGTCTACAATGAGCAGTTCTTC. Translating gives CASSFGTSGRAVYNEQFF.

V is TRBV7-9 and J is TRBJ2-3; a weak D match, TRBD2 (6 bases). Deletions cut 1 base from V and 2 bases from J, with 10 bases between. The germline CDR1 and CDR2 sequences are SEHNR and FQNEAQ (reference sequence). The CDR3 contains 15 residues. Written as DNA, the CDR3 is TGTGCCAGCAGCTTAGGGGACTTCCTCACAGATACGCAGTATTTT. This encodes CASSLGDFLTDTQYF.

The chain employs TRBV11-2 and TRBJ2-2, with D tentatively TRBD2 (5 bases). The CDR3 runs to 16 residues. Trimming cost V 4 bases and J 2 bases, with 14 bases left between them. Germline V CDR1 and CDR2: SGHAT, FQNNGV. The CDR3 bases are TGTGCCAGCAGCTACTTATGGACGGGAAACACCGGGGAGCTGTTTTTT. Translation gives CASSYLWTGNTGELFF.

The CDR3 loop reads CASSGPGGQGQPQHF. The CDR3 coding sequence is TGTGCCAGCAGTGGACCAGGGGGACAAGGGCAGCCCCAGCATTTT. The rearrangement uses TRBV28 and TRBJ1-5; 7 nucleotides agree with TRBD1. CDR1 is MDHEN, CDR2 SYDVKM, per germline. The V gene end was trimmed by 5 bases and the J gene end by 7 bases; junction bases not matched to a gene: 11. This CDR3 contains 15 residues.

The chain recombines TRBV5-6 with TRBJ1-2, with TRBD1 as a possible D gene (5 bases). The length of the CDR3 is 16 residues. Germline V gene data show CDR1 as SGHDT and CDR2 as YYEEEE. The V end was cut by 4 bases, the J end by 3 bases, with 19 bases between. For the CDR3, the DNA is TGTGCCAGCAGCCCGCGGGACGGAGGTTTCGACTATGGCTACACCTTC. Translation gives CASSPRDGGFDYGYTF.

CDR3 nucleotide sequence: TGTGCCAGCAGCCGACAGGGGGCGCTTGAAGAGACCCAGTACTTC. It codes for CASSRQGALEETQYF. The chain is built from TRBV6-5 and TRBJ2-5; TRBD1 matches 10 bases. Unmatched junction bases numbered 7, after V lost 6 bases and J lost 3 bases. Germline V CDR1 and CDR2: MNHEY, SVGAGI. The CDR3 runs 15 residues.

The chain joins TRBV4-2 to TRBJ2-3; 14 bases are shared with TRBD2. V trimming: 4 bases; J trimming: 2 bases; junction bases outside the gene matches: 5. The CDR3 has 17 amino acids. Looked up from germline, CDR1 is LGHNA and CDR2 is YNFKEQ. CDR3 bases: TGTGCCAGCAGCCCGGGGACTAGCGGGAGCCCCACAGATACGCAGTATTTT. It translates to CASSPGTSGSPTDTQYF.

J is TRBJ1-1 and V is TRBV11-3; 7 bases are a match to TRBD1. Germline CDR1 reads SGHNT; CDR2 reads YENEEA. This CDR3 region has 15 residues. With 5 bases clipped from V and 0 bases from J, the junction kept 6 bases outside the gene matches. This chain's CDR3 is CASSLGQTLNTEAFF. The CDR3 nucleotides are TGTGCCAGCAGCCTGGGACAGACTTTGAACACTGAAGCTTTCTTT.

This chain joins TRBV5-1 and TRBJ2-1; TRBD1 agrees at 9 bases. Germline CDR1 SGHRS, CDR2 YFSETQ. The CDR3 length is 15 residues. The V segment lost 4 bases and the J segment 5 bases; nucleotides outside the gene matches: 7. Written as DNA, the CDR3 is TGCGCCAGCAGCCAAGCCGGGACAGGGAACAATGAGCAGTTCTTC. This codes for CASSQAGTGNNEQFF.

The chain joins TRBV6-5 to TRBJ2-1, with TRBD2 matching 8 bases. CDR3 size: 14 residues. Trimming cost V 5 bases and J 9 bases; bases outside gene matches: 9. The germline V gene encodes CDR1 MNHEY and CDR2 SVGAGI. CDR3 sequence: CASSPGLGRSEQFF. The CDR3 DNA is TGTGCCAGCAGTCCGGGACTAGGTAGGAGTGAGCAGTTCTTC.

The chain has TRBV28 and TRBJ1-1, with 7 bases that match TRBD1. The CDR3 runs to 15 residues. Germline V gene sequence: CDR1 MDHEN, CDR2 SYDVKM. V was pared by 5 bases and J by 4 bases, with 10 bases of the junction left unmatched. The CDR3 DNA is TGTGCCAGCAGTCTTAGACTGACAGGGCCCACTGAAGCTTTCTTT. Encoded protein: CASSLRLTGPTEAFF.

This clone occurred once. This chain joins TRBV7-9 and TRBJ1-6; 7 bases agree with TRBD1. There are 14 residues in the CDR3. The germline V gene encodes CDR1 SEHNR and CDR2 FQNEAQ (reference sequence). Losses at the gene ends were 4 bases for V and 13 bases for J; bases not matched to a gene: 10. CDR3 loop: CASSSTSTGSPLHF. CDR3 nucleotide sequence: TGTGCCAGCAGCTCAACCTCGACAGGGTCCCCCCTCCACTTT.

The rearrangement uses TRBV7-9 and TRBJ2-7; TRBD2 might be the D (6 bases). This CDR3 is 14 amino acids long. The germline V gene encodes CDR1 SEHNR and CDR2 FQNEAQ (reference sequence). Trimming pared 3 bases from V and 6 bases from J, leaving 15 bases between. This chain's CDR3 is CASSLGNQGGEQYV. The DNA of the CDR3 is TGTGCCAGCAGCTTGGGGAATCAGGGAGGCGAGCAGTACGTC.

This chain connects TRBV5-1 to TRBJ1-1; D may be TRBD1 (5 bases). CDR3 length: 13 amino acids. V lost 4 bases, J lost 1 base, and 8 bases lay in between. Germline V gene sequence: CDR1 SGHRS, CDR2 YFSETQ. The DNA of the CDR3 is TGCGCCAGCAGCCAAACAGGGAACACTGAAGCTTTCTTT. This gives the protein CASSQTGNTEAFF.

V gene TRBV6-1 combines with J gene TRBJ2-7; 10 positions match TRBD1. The CDR3 is 20 amino acids. CDR1 and CDR2 (germline): MNHNS, SASEGT. V was clipped by 0 bases and J by 3 bases; unmatched bases: 17. The CDR3 protein is CASSEARRDRGHLRSYEQYV. As DNA, the CDR3 is TGTGCCAGCAGTGAAGCCCGGCGGGACAGGGGCCACCTGAGGAGCTACGAGCAGTACGTC.

This sequence joins TRBV3-1 (or the pseudogene TRBV3-2) and TRBJ2-2; 10 bases are shared with TRBD2. Germline CDR1 and CDR2: LGHDT and YNNKEL (reference sequence). V lost 0 bases and J lost 3; bases outside the gene matches: 10. The CDR3 spans 19 residues. The CDR3 loop reads CASSQEGPSGSEYTGELFF. In DNA form, the CDR3 reads TGTGCCAGCAGCCAAGAGGGTCCTAGCGGGAGCGAATACACCGGGGAGCTGTTTTTT.

The chain couples TRBV1 to TRBJ2-7; the table's TRBD2 call for D was not verified on the DNA. TRBV1 is listed as a pseudogene. The CDR3 has 20 residues. The CDR3 region has the DNA TGCACCAGCAGCCCGGGGTGGCTAGCGGGAGGCCAATTCAGCTCCTACGAGCAGTACGTC. Its protein product is CTSSPGWLAGGQFSSYEQYV.

This clone occurred a few times. The rearrangement links TRBV6-5 to TRBJ2-3, with a tentative D call TRBD2 (6 bases). Trimming removed 7 bases at V and 5 bases at J, with 19 bases between. CDR1 is MNHEY and CDR2 is SVGAGI in the germline V gene. The CDR3 is made up of 15 amino acids. CDR3 amino acids: CASNPAGTRRDTQYF. The CDR3 DNA follows: TGTGCCAGCAACCCCGCGGGGACTCGAAGAGATACGCAGTATTTT.

The rearrangement joins TRBV24-1 to TRBJ2-1; TRBD2 aligns across 13 bases. Unmatched junction bases numbered 8, after V lost 5 bases and J lost 2 bases. CDR1 and CDR2 from the germline V gene are KGHDR and SFDVKD. The CDR3 length is 18 residues. This chain's CDR3 is CATSGGLAGSRTYNEQFF. CDR3 bases: TGTGCCACCAGTGGGGGACTAGCGGGAAGTAGGACCTACAATGAGCAGTTCTTC.

The chain joins TRBV5-3 to TRBJ1-3; D might be TRBD1 (5 bases). TRBV5-3 is an ORF, and what it does is uncertain. There are 17 residues in the CDR3. The ends were cut back, 4 bases at V and 0 bases at J, with 17 bases in the middle. The CDR3 DNA reads TGTGCCAGAAGCGCGGGACCATTGGAGGGCTCTGGAAACACCATATATTTT. Its protein product is CARSAGPLEGSGNTIYF.

The chain links TRBV28 to TRBJ2-7; 7 bases align to TRBD2. In germline, CDR1 is MDHEN, CDR2 SYDVKM. The CDR3 loop spans 14 amino acids. The ends lost 2 bases at V and 3 bases at J; junction bases unmatched: 4. The CDR3 region has the DNA TGTGCCAGCAGTTTAGTGGGAGGGCTCTACGAGCAGTACTTC. Its translation: CASSLVGGLYEQYF.

The chain has TRBV7-2 and TRBJ2-1; 7 bases are shared with TRBD1. CDR3 size: 14 residues. V trimming: 5 bases; J trimming: 7 bases; junction bases outside the gene matches: 8. Germline CDR1 is SGHTA and CDR2 is FQGNSA. CDR3 sequence reads: CASSARTGRNEQFF. CDR3 nucleotides: TGTGCCAGCAGCGCCCGGACAGGAAGAAATGAGCAGTTCTTC.

The chain is built from TRBV6-4 and TRBJ2-1; 11 bases line up with TRBD2. V was clipped by 6 bases and J by 8 bases; unmatched bases: 21. The germline V gene has CDR1 MRHNA and CDR2 SNTAGT. The length of the CDR3 is 19 residues. The CDR3 DNA sequence: TGTGCCAGCAGCGCGCTCCCACTAGCGGGAGTAACGCGAGGGGATGAGCAGTTCTTC. Translating it yields CASSALPLAGVTRGDEQFF.

The V call is TRBV24-1, the J call TRBJ2-2; D unclear. Trimming removed 7 bases at V and 5 bases at J, with 7 bases between. The germline V gene encodes CDR1 KGHDR and CDR2 SFDVKD. The CDR3 consists of 12 residues. CDR3 protein: CATRHATGELFF. CDR3 nucleotides: TGTGCCACCAGACATGCAACCGGGGAGCTGTTTTTT.

The chain combines TRBV7-8 with TRBJ2-2; 11 bases align to TRBD2. The CDR3 consists of 15 residues. Germline loops: CDR1 SGHVS, CDR2 FQNEAQ. After removal of 3 bases from V and 9 bases from J, the junction contained 6 bases not matched to a gene. CDR3 nucleotides: TGTGCCAGCAGCTTCGGGACTAGCGGTCCGAGGGAGCTGTTTTTT. Translated, it gives CASSFGTSGPRELFF.

J is TRBJ2-2 and V is TRBV9; possibly TRBD1 for D (6 bases). V was clipped by 4 bases and J by 0 bases, with 13 bases between them. CDR1 is SGDLS and CDR2 is YYNGEE in the germline V gene. The CDR3 is 16 amino acids. In nucleotides, the CDR3 is TGTGCCAGCAGCCCACGGGACACCCCGAACACCGGGGAGCTGTTTTTT. Protein sequence: CASSPRDTPNTGELFF.

V usage is TRBV5-1 and J usage is TRBJ2-3; 11 bases are shared with TRBD2. The CDR3 consists of 16 residues. Germline CDR1 reads SGHRS; CDR2 reads YFSETQ. V shed 4 bases, J shed 2 bases, and the junction held 6 bases outside the gene matches. The DNA for the CDR3 is TGCGCCAGCAGCCCGGGACTAGCGGTCCCCACAGATACGCAGTATTTT. This encodes CASSPGLAVPTDTQYF.

This rearrangement joins TRBV24-1 to TRBJ1-2; 7 bases match TRBD1. In germline, CDR1 is KGHDR, CDR2 SFDVKD. This CDR3 spans 15 amino acids. V was clipped by 3 bases and J by 0 bases; unmatched bases: 3. The CDR3 protein is CATSDGTESNYGYTF. The CDR3 DNA reads TGTGCCACCAGTGATGGGACAGAATCTAACTATGGCTACACCTTC.

The chain has TRBV7-3 and TRBJ2-3, with TRBD2 identical over 11 bases. CDR1 is SGHTA, CDR2 FQGTGA, per germline. This CDR3 comprises 16 residues. Trimming removed 4 bases from V and 3 bases from J; junction bases left unmatched: 6. Written as DNA, the CDR3 is TGTGCCAGCAGCTCCCGGCTAGCGGGGGGAACAGATACGCAGTATTTT. Its translation is CASSSRLAGGTDTQYF.